The TCR beta chain described here comes from a study of identical twins. Study-wide results and limits: For zero-insertion analyses, partial confounding could come from invariant MAIT and iNKT cells.

This clonotype occurred many times. Its specificity is not known. cDNA carried unique molecular identifiers, and a universal primer site was added by template switching. TCRdb passed the 5' RACE reads through MiXCR, listing each CDR3 protein once. The data hold more than 400,000 distinct CDR3 sequences, with roughly 15% observed a single time. The germline gives CDR1 KGHSH, CDR2 LQKENI. V shed 6 bases, J shed 7 bases, and the junction held 14 bases outside the gene matches. This CDR3 has 15 residues. The same specimen was also included in a second study, on yellow fever vaccine responses in identical twins.

This TCR was recovered from a woman under 30 in good health. Sequencing was carried out using CD4+ T cells sorted from blood. V and J are TRBV18 and TRBJ2-7; TRBD1 agrees at 8 bases. The CDR3 spells CASSRSGTGVLEQYF. Written as DNA, the CDR3 is TGTGCCAGCTCCCGATCGGGGACAGGAGTCTTGGAGCAGTACTTC. The full variable domain, rest sourced from reference TRBV18 and TRBJ2-7, is NAGVMQNPRHLVRRRGQEARLRCSPMKGHSHVYWYRQLPEEGLKFMVYLQKENIIDESGMPKERFSAEFPKEGPSILRIQQVVRGDSAAYFCASSRSGTGVLEQYFGPGTRLTVT.